This T cell receptor beta chain originates from a study of regulatory T cells in long-lasting Graves disease. Construction of TCR beta libraries relied on iRepertoire HTBI primers and on Arm-PCR targeting CDR3 regions. One entry per CDR3 protein, called by TCRdb with MiXCR from the multiplex PCR reads. The sample gives a few hundred thousand distinct CDR3 sequences, approximately 15% of which show up once; over 7% is in the top ten. This clonotype was detected ten times or more. CDR3 length: 15 amino acids. CDR1 and CDR2 (germline): MDHEN, SYDVKM. V was clipped by 8 bases and J by 3 bases; unmatched bases: 9. This sample's time point: newly diagnosed GD, antithyroid drugs for less than 3 months. The authors made the TCR library using RNA they extracted from PBMCs. Recruitment took place at an endocrinology department in Xi'an, China. This sample was shared with a second study, whose subject was T cells in Graves' hyperthyroidism and ophthalmopathy.

The clonotype originates from a woman in her thirties or forties with Graves disease. Sample: peripheral blood mononuclear cells (PBMCs), taken at new diagnosis, from a patient treated with antithyroid drugs. The chain has TRBV28 and TRBJ2-1; TRBD2 agrees at 8 bases. CDR3 nucleotides: TGTGCCAGCCATAGGCCCCGGGAGGGCTACAATGAGCAGTTCTTC. It translates to CASHRPREGYNEQFF.